This T cell receptor (beta chain) stems from a study of graft-versus-host responses after intestinal transplantation. The CDR3 loop spans 14 amino acids. Germline CDR1 is SGHRS and CDR2 is YFSETQ. TCRdb's copy holds only in-frame clones and misses some; the assay was immunoSEQ multiplex PCR. The table has tens of thousands of clones, roughly 92% seen once. Points on this clone: The antigen is unknown.

Findings of the study overall: Allografts of patients with graft-donor T cell macrochimerism showed high graft-versus-host to host-versus-graft clone ratios.

The sequence derives from a human patient who received an intestinal transplant, so some T cells may come from the graft donor. The sequencing used bone marrow, collected 734 days after intestinal transplantation. The V call is TRBV5-1, the J call TRBJ2-5, with TRBD2 identical over 7 bases. TRBJ2-7 explains the end of the DNA better; the J call may be wrong. The CDR3 coding sequence is TGCGCCAGCGCTTCTAGCGGCAGCTCCTACGAGCAGTACTTC. Translation: CASASSGSSYEQYF.